Listed here are 4 T cell receptor beta chains from one sample, sequenced in a study of cytomegalovirus exposure and HLA in healthy donors. PCR involved 60 Vbeta and 13 Jbeta primers. Measured with immunoSEQ multiplex PCR; TCRdb has only the in-frame clones, and not every one. The table has 100,000 or so clones, approximately 80% seen once. Sequenced sample: PBMCs. The receptors come from a man between 40 and 49 years old in good health and CMV-seropositive.

This sequence joins TRBV7-2 and TRBJ2-1, with TRBD1 matching over 9 bases. This CDR3 comprises 18 residues. J was trimmed by 2 bases and V by 5 bases; bases with no gene match: 13. The germline V gene encodes CDR1 SGHTA and CDR2 FQGNSA. CDR3 in amino acids: CASSQRPPQGATYNEQFF. The CDR3 region has the DNA TGTGCCAGCAGCCAGCGGCCCCCACAGGGGGCAACCTACAATGAGCAGTTCTTC.

A few counts support this clone. For the CDR3, the DNA is TGTGCCAGCAGTCACGACCGCCCGGGCACCGGGGAGCTGTTTTTT. This gives the protein CASSHDRPGTGELFF. The V and J genes are TRBV14 and TRBJ2-2; D is unresolved. The CDR3 length is 15 residues. Germline values: CDR1 SGHDN, CDR2 FVKESK. V lost 6 bases to trimming and J lost 4 bases, with 15 bases between them.

The V and J genes are TRBV28 and TRBJ1-5; 7 bases map to TRBD1. Germline V lookup: CDR1 MDHEN, CDR2 SYDVKM. Unmatched junction bases numbered 12, after V lost 3 bases and J lost 7 bases. This CDR3 comprises 16 residues. The CDR3, as DNA: TGTGCCAGCAGTTTTTTAACAGGGGAAGTAAGCCAGCCCCAGCATTTT. Translated: CASSFLTGEVSQPQHF.

This sequence joins TRBV19 and TRBJ2-7; TRBD1 agrees at 9 bases. The CDR3 contains 13 residues. Trimming cost V 4 bases and J 6 bases; bases outside gene matches: 4. Germline-derived CDR1 and CDR2 are LNHDA and SQIVND (reference sequence). CDR3 region: CASSTGQGSEQYF. CDR3 in DNA: TGTGCCAGTAGTACCGGACAGGGGAGCGAGCAGTACTTC.